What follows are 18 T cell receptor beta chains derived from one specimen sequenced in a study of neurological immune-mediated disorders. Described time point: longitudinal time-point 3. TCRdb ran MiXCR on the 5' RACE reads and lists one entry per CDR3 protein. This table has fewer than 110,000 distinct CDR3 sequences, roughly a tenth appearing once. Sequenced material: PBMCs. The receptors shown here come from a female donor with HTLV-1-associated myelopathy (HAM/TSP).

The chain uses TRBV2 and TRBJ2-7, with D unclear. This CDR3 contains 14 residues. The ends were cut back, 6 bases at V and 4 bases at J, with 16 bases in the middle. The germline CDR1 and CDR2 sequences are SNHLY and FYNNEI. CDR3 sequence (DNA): TGTGCCAGCAGCTACGTTCCAGGCGGTTACGAGCAGTACTTC. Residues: CASSYVPGGYEQYF.

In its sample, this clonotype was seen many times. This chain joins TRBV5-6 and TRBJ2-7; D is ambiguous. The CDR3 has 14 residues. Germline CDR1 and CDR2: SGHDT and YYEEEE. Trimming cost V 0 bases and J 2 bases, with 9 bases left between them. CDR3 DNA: TGTGCCAGCAGCTTGGTCCACAGAACCTACGAGCAGTACTTC. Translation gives CASSLVHRTYEQYF.

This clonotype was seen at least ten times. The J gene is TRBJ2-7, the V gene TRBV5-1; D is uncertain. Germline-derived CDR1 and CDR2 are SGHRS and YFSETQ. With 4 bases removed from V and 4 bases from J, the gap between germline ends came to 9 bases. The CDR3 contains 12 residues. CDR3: CASSQTYYEQYF. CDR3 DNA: TGCGCCAGCAGCCAGACATATTACGAGCAGTACTTC.

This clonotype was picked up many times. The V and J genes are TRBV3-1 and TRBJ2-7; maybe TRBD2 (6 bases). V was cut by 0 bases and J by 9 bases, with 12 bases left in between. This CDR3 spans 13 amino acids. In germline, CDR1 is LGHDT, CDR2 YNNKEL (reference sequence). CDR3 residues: CASSQDSRGVQYF. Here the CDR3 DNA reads TGTGCCAGCAGCCAAGATTCGCGGGGCGTGCAGTACTTC.

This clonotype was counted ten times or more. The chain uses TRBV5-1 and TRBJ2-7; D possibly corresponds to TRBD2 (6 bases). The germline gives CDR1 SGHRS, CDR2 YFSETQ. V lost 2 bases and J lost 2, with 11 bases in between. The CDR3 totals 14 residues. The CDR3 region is CASSFGTETYEQYF. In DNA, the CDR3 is TGCGCCAGCAGCTTTGGGACTGAAACCTACGAGCAGTACTTC.

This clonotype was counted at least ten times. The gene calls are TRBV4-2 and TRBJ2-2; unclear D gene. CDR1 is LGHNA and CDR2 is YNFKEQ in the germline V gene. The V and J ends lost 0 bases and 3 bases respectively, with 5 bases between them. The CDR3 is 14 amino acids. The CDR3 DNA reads TGTGCCAGCAGCCAAGATCCCCACACCGGGGAGCTGTTTTTT. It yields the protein CASSQDPHTGELFF.

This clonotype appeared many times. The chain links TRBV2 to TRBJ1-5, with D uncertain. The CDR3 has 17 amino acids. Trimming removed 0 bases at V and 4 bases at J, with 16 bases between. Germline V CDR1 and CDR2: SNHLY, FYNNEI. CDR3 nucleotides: TGTGCCAGCAGTGAAGCAAGGGTAGAGGGAGATAATCAGCCCCAGCATTTT. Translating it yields CASSEARVEGDNQPQHF.

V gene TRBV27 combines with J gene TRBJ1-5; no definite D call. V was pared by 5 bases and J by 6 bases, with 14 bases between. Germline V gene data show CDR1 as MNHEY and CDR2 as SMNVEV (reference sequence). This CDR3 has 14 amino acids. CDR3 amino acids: CASSGRAGGQPQHF. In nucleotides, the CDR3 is TGTGCCAGCAGTGGGAGGGCCGGCGGTCAGCCCCAGCATTTT.

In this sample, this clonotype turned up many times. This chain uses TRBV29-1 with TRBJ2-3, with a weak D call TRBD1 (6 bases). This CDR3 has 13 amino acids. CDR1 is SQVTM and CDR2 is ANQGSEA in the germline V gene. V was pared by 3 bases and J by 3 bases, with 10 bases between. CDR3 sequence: CSVDNRDTDTQYF. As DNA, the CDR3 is TGCAGCGTTGATAACAGGGATACAGATACGCAGTATTTT.

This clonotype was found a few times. CDR3 nucleotide sequence: TGTGCCAGCAGCTTAGGTGGGAATAGAGGGCCACGGGAGACCCAGTACTTC. Protein: CASSLGGNRGPRETQYF. V is TRBV7-2 and J is TRBJ2-5, with D tentatively TRBD2 (5 bases). Trimming stripped 1 base from V and 5 bases from J, with 20 bases between. This CDR3 is built from 17 residues. Germline V gene sequence: CDR1 SGHTA, CDR2 FQGNSA.

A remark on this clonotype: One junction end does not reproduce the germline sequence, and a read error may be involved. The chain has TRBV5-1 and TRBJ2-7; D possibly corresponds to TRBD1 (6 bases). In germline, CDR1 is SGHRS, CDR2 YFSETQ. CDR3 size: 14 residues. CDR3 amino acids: CARSPTGQTYEQYF. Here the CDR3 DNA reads TGTGCCAGAAGCCCTACTGGACAGACCTACGAGCAGTACTTC.

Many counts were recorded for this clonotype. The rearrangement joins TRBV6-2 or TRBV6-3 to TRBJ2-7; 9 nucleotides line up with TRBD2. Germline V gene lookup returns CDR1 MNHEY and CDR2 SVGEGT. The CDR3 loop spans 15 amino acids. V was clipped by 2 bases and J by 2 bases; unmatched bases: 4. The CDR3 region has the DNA TGTGCCAGCAGTTACGACGCGGGGGGGCCCTACGAGCAGTACTTC. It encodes CASSYDAGGPYEQYF.

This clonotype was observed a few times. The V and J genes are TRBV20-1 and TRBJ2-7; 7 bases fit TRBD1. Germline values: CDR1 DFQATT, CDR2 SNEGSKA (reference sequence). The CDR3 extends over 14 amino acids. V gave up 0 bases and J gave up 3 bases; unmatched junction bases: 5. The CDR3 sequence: CSARETGTDYEQYF. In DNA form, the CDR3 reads TGCAGTGCTAGAGAAACCGGGACAGACTACGAGCAGTACTTC.

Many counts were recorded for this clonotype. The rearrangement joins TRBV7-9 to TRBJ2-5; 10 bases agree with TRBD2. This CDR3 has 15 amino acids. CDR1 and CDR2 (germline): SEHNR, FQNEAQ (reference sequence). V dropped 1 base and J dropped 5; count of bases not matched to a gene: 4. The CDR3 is CASSLEAGGPETQYF. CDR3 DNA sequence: TGTGCCAGCAGCTTAGAAGCGGGGGGGCCGGAGACCCAGTACTTC.

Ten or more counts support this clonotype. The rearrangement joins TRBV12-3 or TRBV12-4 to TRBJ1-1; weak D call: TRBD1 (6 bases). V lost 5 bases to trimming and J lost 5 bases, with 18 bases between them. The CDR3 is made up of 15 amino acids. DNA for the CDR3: TGTGCCAGCAGTGCGGACCGGCAGGGGTGGACTGAAGCTTTCTTT. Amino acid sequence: CASSADRQGWTEAFF.

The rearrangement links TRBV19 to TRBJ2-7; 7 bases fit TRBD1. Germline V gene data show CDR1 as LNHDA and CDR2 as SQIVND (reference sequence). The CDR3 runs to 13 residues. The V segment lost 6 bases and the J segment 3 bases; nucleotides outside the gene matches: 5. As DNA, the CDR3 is TGTGCCAGTAGCCTCCGGGACAGCTACGAGCAGTACTTC. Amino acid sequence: CASSLRDSYEQYF.

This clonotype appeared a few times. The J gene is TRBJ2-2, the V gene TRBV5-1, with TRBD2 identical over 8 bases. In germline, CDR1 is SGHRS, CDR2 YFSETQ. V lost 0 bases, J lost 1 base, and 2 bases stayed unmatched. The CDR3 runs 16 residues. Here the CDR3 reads CASSLVGGVNTGELFF. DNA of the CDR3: TGCGCCAGCAGCTTGGTCGGGGGGGTGAACACCGGGGAGCTGTTTTTT.

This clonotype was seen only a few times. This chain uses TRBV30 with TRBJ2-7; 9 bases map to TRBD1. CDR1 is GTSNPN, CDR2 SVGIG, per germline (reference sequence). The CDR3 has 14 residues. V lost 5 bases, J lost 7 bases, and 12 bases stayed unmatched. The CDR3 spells CAWDPGQGVGEQYF. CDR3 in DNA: TGTGCCTGGGACCCGGGACAGGGTGTGGGAGAGCAGTACTTC.